Listed below are T cell receptor beta chains from one sample, sequenced in a study of shared clonotypes between healthy human individuals. The data were produced by immunoSEQ multiplex PCR, yet TCRdb's version contains in-frame clones alone and is incomplete. The sample includes about 480,000 clones, around 79% of them seen just once. The specimen sequenced was PBMCs. The receptors were gathered from a middle-aged woman in good health. Some clones in this sample may be carry-over from other donors' samples. The CDR3 runs from the conserved cysteine through the conserved F or W. The order of the fields is clone size, J gene, V gene, CDR3 protein. Not all rows give a size; the values are once, few, many and, for expanded clones, a class.

. | TRBJ2-5 | TRBV10-3 | CAISRALAETQYF
few | TRBJ2-2 | TRBV5-6 | CASSLAGTRTGELFF
. | TRBJ1-2 | TRBV28 | CASRVASNYGYTF
. | TRBJ2-3 | TRBV7-9 | CASSLERPGESDTQYF
. | TRBJ2-7 | TRBV10-2 | CASSESEDGAYEQYF
. | . | TRBV5-1 | CASSLTSVEQYF
few | TRBJ2-1 | TRBV5-1 | CASSRGTSGDNEQFF
. | TRBJ2-2 | TRBV7-2 | CASSSPGSNTGELFF
. | TRBJ2-2 | TRBV6-6 | CASRRHTNTGELFF
. | TRBJ1-4 | TRBV5-1 | CASSLGRGENEKLFF
. | TRBJ1-4 | TRBV5-1 | CASSLAGGDEKLFF
. | TRBJ2-7 | TRBV28 | CASSNGLAGRPSYEQYF
. | TRBJ2-7 | TRBV2 | CASSPLLGPYEQYF
. | TRBJ2-1 | TRBV7-3 | CASSFGLAGYNEQFF
. | TRBJ2-7 | TRBV5-1 | CASSVGQGAIYEQYF
. | TRBJ2-2 | TRBV21-1 | CASSKGRAAGELFF
. | TRBJ2-2 | TRBV7-6 | CASSKHHGTGGSGELFF
. | TRBJ2-7 | TRBV6-1 | CASGIALQGSYEQYF
. | TRBJ2-3 | TRBV4-2 | CASSLERQDTQYF
. | TRBJ2-7 | TRBV9 | CASGGTVSYEQYF
. | TRBJ2-1 | TRBV7-2 | CASSFTGSRNEQFF
many | TRBJ2-5 | TRBV11-1 | CASSLLGGQETQYF
. | TRBJ2-3 | TRBV28 | CASSFGGPDTQYF